This T cell receptor (beta chain) was captured by sequencing in a study of T-cell reconstitution after alpha-beta-depleted transplantation in children. This clonotype was seen many times. The V and J ends lost 1 base and 6 bases respectively, with 7 bases between them. The CDR3 totals 12 residues. Germline CDR1 is SGHVS and CDR2 is FQNEAQ. The TCRbeta library incorporated unique molecular identifiers. TCRdb reprocessed the PCR reads with MiXCR, giving one entry per CDR3 protein. Seen here are 200,000 to 250,000 distinct CDR3 sequences, under 9.5% observed once, and the top ten hold 5% to 7%. This clonotype was sampled from a human donor who donated a stem cell graft to a child with acute lymphoblastic leukemia. This sequence joins TRBV7-8 and TRBJ2-7; no definite D call. Sequenced material: PBMCs from the stem cell graft donor, taken from the stem cell graft. CDR3 bases: TGTGCCAGCAGCTTAGTGAGGTCCGAGCAGTACTTC. As protein: CASSLVRSEQYF.